This T cell receptor (beta chain) emerged from a study of CXCR3-negative and CXCR3-positive naive CD8 T cells (dated by TCRdb to the late 2010s). Context from the whole study: In total, roughly 140 million TRB reads were obtained, which works out to roughly 1.5 +/- 0.3 million reads per library. Data from ten or so donors, pooled across two independent experiments, went into the diversity and physicochemical repertoire analyses. TRBV-TRBJ cluster analysis included naive subsets from several donors and memory cells from 3 donors. Beyond this particular receptor, the publication reports: Within the same donor, TRBV-TRBJ usage looked similar between naive CXCR3-negative and CXCR3-positive cells, but memory cells had distinct patterns. Repertoire diversity was comparably high in both naive subsets but much lower in memory CD8+ T cells. Compared with CXCR3-negative naive cells, CXCR3-positive naive cells had TRB CDR3s with higher hydrophobicity (lower Kidera factor 4), lower energy, and higher strength and volume indices. Because surface CD5, which is linked to self-reactivity in mice, was comparable between the naive subsets, TCR interaction strength was also inferred from TRB CDR3 physicochemical properties. Freshly isolated PBMCs were used for most assays because CXCR3 expression went down partially after cryopreservation.

The listed sequencing device is NextSeq 550. The Human TCR Profiling Kit (MiLaboratory) was used to make UMI-labeled 5' RACE TRB cDNA libraries. cDNA synthesis used the entire amount of extracted RNA, and PCR amplification then used the entire amount of cDNA produced. The libraries were made side by side, with each library going through the same number of PCR cycles. The paper's data handling went like this. With a requirement of at least two reads per UMI, MIGEC and MiXCR extracted about 52,000 +/- 9,100 unique UMI-labeled TRB cDNA molecules per library. Each library averaged 40,000 +/- 10,000 functional in-frame TRB CDR3 nucleotide clonotypes without stop codons. After downsampling to 5000 UMI-labeled TRB molecules per sample, diversity metrics such as normalized Shannon-Wiener and Chao1 were calculated in VDJtools. VDJtools computed clonotype-size-weighted physicochemical properties of the central five CDR3 residues: interaction energy, strength, volume and Kidera factor 4. Through TCRdb reprocessing, the reads give one entry per CDR3 protein sequence; DNA is omitted. The V and J calls here are based on TCRdb, not the publication. This sample's records show 150,000 to 180,000 distinct CDR3 sequences. The ten largest account for under 0.5% of the sample.

Worth noting for this clonotype: Its antigen remains undetermined.

From its cysteine to its phenylalanine, the CDR3 spans 18 amino acids. DNA is not on record. CDR1 and CDR2 (MGHRA, YSYEKL) derive from the germline V gene. For every CD8+ T cell subset, approximately 300,000 cells were flow-sorted straight into RLT lysis buffer, and each subset was sorted in triplicate. To keep memory contaminants out, a stringent definition of naive CD8+ T cells was applied: CD45RO-CCR7+CD27+CD95-. Peripheral blood mononuclear cells were isolated from buffy coats by standard density gradient centrifugation. Naive CXCR3-negative and CXCR3-positive CD8+ T cells were flow-sorted on a FACSAria III. An RNeasy Mini Kit was used to extract total RNA from the sorted cells.

This TCR was recovered from a human donor in good health. Some clones in this sample may be carry-over from other donors' samples. The sequence is built from TRBV4-1 and TRBJ2-1; TCRdb lists TRBD2, though no DNA is available to test this call. Sequencing was done on a sample of naive CXCR3+ CD8+ T cells from blood. Per the publication, the cell subset or site label means: CD45RO-CCR7+CD27+CD95- naive CD8+ T cells expressing CXCR3 (TNR3+). The CDR3 region reads CASSPGTSGRGSYNEQFF.